This T cell receptor beta chain came from a study of OX40 agonist ivuxolimab in advanced cancers. In its sample, this clone is medium-sized. CDR3 length: 14 amino acids. Trimming took off 0 bases at V and 9 bases at J, with 15 bases between the two ends. Germline lookup yields CDR1 GTSNPN and CDR2 SVGIG (reference sequence). The data were produced by immunoSEQ multiplex PCR, yet TCRdb's version contains in-frame clones alone and is incomplete. Of approximately 37,000 clones in the sample, over 60% were seen once. This receptor was taken from an adult with an advanced solid tumor such as melanoma, head and neck, liver or kidney cancer. The sequencing here drew on CD4+ or CD8+ T cells sorted from blood, taken in a trial of the OX40 agonist ivuxolimab. The genes are TRBV30 and TRBJ1-3, with a possible D match to TRBD1 (5 bases). The CDR3 protein is CAWSVGGGRGTIYF. Written as DNA, the CDR3 is TGTGCCTGGAGTGTAGGTGGGGGACGGGGCACCATATATTTT.